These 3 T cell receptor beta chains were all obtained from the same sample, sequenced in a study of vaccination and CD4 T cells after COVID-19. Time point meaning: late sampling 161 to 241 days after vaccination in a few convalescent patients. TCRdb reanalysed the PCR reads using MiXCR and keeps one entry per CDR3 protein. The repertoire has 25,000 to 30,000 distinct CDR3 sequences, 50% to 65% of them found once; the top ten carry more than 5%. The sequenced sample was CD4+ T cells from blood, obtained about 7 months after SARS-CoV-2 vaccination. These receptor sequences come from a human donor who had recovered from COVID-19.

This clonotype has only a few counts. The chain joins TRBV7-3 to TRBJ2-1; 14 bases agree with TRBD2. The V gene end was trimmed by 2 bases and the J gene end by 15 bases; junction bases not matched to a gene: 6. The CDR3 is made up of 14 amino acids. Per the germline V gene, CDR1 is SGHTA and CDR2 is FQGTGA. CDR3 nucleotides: TGTGCCAGCAGCTTAGGGACTAGCGGGAGCGGTCTGTTCTTC. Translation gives CASSLGTSGSGLFF.

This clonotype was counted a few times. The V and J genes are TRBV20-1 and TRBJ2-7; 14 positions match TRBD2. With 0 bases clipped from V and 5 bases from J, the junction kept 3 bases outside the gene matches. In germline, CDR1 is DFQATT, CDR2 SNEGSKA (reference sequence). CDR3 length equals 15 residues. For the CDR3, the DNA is TGCAGTGCTAGAGATGGGACTAGCGGGAGCCACGAGCAGTACTTC. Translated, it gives CSARDGTSGSHEQYF.

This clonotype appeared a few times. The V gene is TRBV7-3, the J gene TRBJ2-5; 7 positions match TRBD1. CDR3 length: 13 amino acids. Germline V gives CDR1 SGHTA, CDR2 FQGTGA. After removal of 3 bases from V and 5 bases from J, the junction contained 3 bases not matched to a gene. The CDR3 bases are TGTGCCAGCAGCTTTGACAGGGCGGAGACCCAGTACTTC. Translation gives CASSFDRAETQYF.